This T cell receptor (beta chain) was sequenced during a study of early T cells in non-severe SARS-CoV-2 infection. Individual cDNA molecules received unique molecular identifiers. TCRdb independently ran MiXCR on the 5' RACE reads; one entry per CDR3 protein. The table has over 25,000 distinct CDR3 sequences, 5.7% seen once. Germline V gives CDR1 SGHTA, CDR2 FQGNSA. V was shortened by 5 bases and J by 7 bases, with 14 bases between the two germline ends. The CDR3 runs 13 residues. Sequencing was done on a sample of whole blood. This sequence was found in an adult who was a healthcare worker with PCR-confirmed SARS-CoV-2 infection or an uninfected control (not recorded which). The chain combines TRBV7-2 with TRBJ1-1, with D perhaps TRBD1 (6 bases). The CDR3 DNA reads TGTGCCAGCAGCCGACAGGCGACAGTTGAAGCTTTCTTT. Amino acids: CASSRQATVEAFF.